Below are 19 T cell receptor beta chains sequenced from a single sample in a study of shared T cell receptors in the human thymus (dated by TCRdb to the early 2020s). Library method: the immunoSEQ multiplex PCR assay. The table was pulled from immuneACCESS by TCRdb, which kept in-frame rearrangements only. Such tables lose some clones; where checked, under half of the loss comes from unresolved V genes, and the rest has no known cause. This sample has hundreds of thousands of clones in its table, and 88% of those were observed once. 0.0095% to 0.012% of the sample goes to the ten largest clones. The sample also formed part of further work on human thymus T cells.

Sequencing was performed on thymocytes. These receptors were obtained from a boy in the first two years of life with a congenital heart defect. Donor details come from another sample of the same person, matched by shared clones.

The chain carries TRBV4-2 and TRBJ2-5, with 10 bases that match TRBD2. The germline V gene has CDR1 LGHNA and CDR2 YNFKEQ. The length of the CDR3 is 16 residues. The V segment lost 1 base and the J segment 4 bases; nucleotides outside the gene matches: 6. The CDR3 region is CASSQVAQREGETQYF. CDR3 sequence (DNA): TGTGCCAGCAGCCAAGTTGCCCAGCGGGAGGGAGAGACCCAGTACTTC.

The chain joins TRBV4-1 to TRBJ2-1; TRBD2 aligns across 8 bases. The CDR3 length is 17 residues. V dropped 6 bases and J dropped 8; count of bases not matched to a gene: 18. Germline CDR1 is MGHRA and CDR2 is YSYEKL. The CDR3 spells CASRGVFGAGGRDEQFF. CDR3 sequence (DNA): TGCGCCAGCAGGGGGGTTTTCGGGGCGGGAGGCCGTGATGAGCAGTTCTTC.

The rearrangement uses TRBV11-3 and TRBJ2-1; weak D call: TRBD2 (5 bases). This CDR3 contains 13 residues. CDR1 and CDR2 from the germline V gene are SGHNT and YENEEA. V shed 5 bases and J shed 9 bases, with 14 bases lying between them. The CDR3 DNA reads TGTGCCAGCAGCCGCAGTCCCGGGATTGAGCAGTTCTTC. Protein sequence: CASSRSPGIEQFF.

This sequence joins TRBV4-2 and TRBJ1-2, with 8 bases aligning to TRBD1. The junction had 6 bases not matched to a gene; V was cut back by 1 base and J by 2 bases. There are 16 residues in the CDR3. In germline, CDR1 is LGHNA, CDR2 YNFKEQ. The CDR3 DNA reads as TGTGCCAGCAGCCAAGGCGCACAGGGGGGAAACTATGGCTACACCTTC. Amino acid sequence: CASSQGAQGGNYGYTF.

The chain carries TRBV5-1 and TRBJ1-4; no definite D call. The germline V and J ends were trimmed by 1 base and 0 bases, with 7 bases remaining between them. Germline loops: CDR1 SGHRS, CDR2 YFSETQ. This CDR3 is 15 amino acids long. The CDR3 nucleotides read TGCGCCAGCAGCTTGTTATCCGCAACTAATGAAAAACTGTTTTTT. Translating it yields CASSLLSATNEKLFF. The full variable domain, in which reference TRBV5-1 and TRBJ1-4 provide the parts outside the CDR3, is KAGVTQTPRYLIKTRGQQVTLSCSPISGHRSVSWYQQTPGQGLQFLFEYFSETQRNKGNFPGRFSGRQFSNSRSEMNVSTLELGDSALYLCASSLLSATNEKLFFGSGTQLSVL.

The V call is TRBV6-6, the J call TRBJ1-2, with a possible D match to TRBD1 (5 bases). Trimming took 0 bases from V and 6 from J, leaving 17 bases between them. This CDR3 contains 16 residues. Looked up from germline, CDR1 is MNHNY and CDR2 is SVGAGI (reference sequence). For the CDR3, the DNA is TGTGCCAGCAGTTACTCCCGGCGGGGGTATGAGGATGGCTACACCTTC. This encodes CASSYSRRGYEDGYTF.

V gene TRBV10-3 combines with J gene TRBJ2-7; 7 nucleotides align to TRBD1. V gave up 3 bases and J gave up 0 bases; unmatched junction bases: 8. The CDR3 is made up of 16 amino acids. In germline, CDR1 is ENHRY, CDR2 SYGVKD. The CDR3 DNA follows: TGTGCCATCAGTGACAGGGGGAAAATAACCTCCTACGAGCAGTACTTC. Its translation: CAISDRGKITSYEQYF.

J is TRBJ2-3 and V is TRBV6-4, with TRBD2 as a possible D gene (5 bases). CDR1 is MRHNA and CDR2 is SNTAGT in the germline V gene. Trimming cost V 6 bases and J 2 bases, with 18 bases left between them. The CDR3 covers 16 residues. The CDR3 DNA reads TGTGCCAGCAGCCAGTGGTCAGCGGAGCCCACAGATACGCAGTATTTT. Translation gives CASSQWSAEPTDTQYF.

The chain couples TRBV19 to TRBJ1-5, with 7 bases identical to TRBD1. The germline gives CDR1 LNHDA, CDR2 SQIVND (reference sequence). J lost 8 bases, V lost 4 bases, and 11 bases had no gene match. The CDR3 spans 15 residues. The DNA of the CDR3 is TGTGCCAGTAGTAAAAACCGAAGACAGGGCAAGCCCCAGCATTTT. Its translation: CASSKNRRQGKPQHF.

A word on this clone: This sample includes further DNA sequences coding for the same CDR3. The rearrangement joins TRBV11-2 to TRBJ2-5; 10 nucleotides align to TRBD2. J was trimmed by 3 bases and V by 1 base; bases with no gene match: 2. Germline CDR1 and CDR2: SGHAT and FQNNGV. The CDR3 extends over 15 amino acids. CDR3 in amino acids: CASSLGLAGEETQYF. The CDR3 DNA reads as TGTGCCAGCAGCTTAGGGCTAGCGGGGGAAGAGACCCAGTACTTC.

CDR3 loop: CASSSGQRDGYTF. CDR3 in DNA: TGTGCCAGCAGCTCGGGACAGCGCGATGGCTACACCTTC. The chain links TRBV7-8 to TRBJ1-2; TRBD1 matches 7 bases. J lost 6 bases, V lost 4 bases, and 5 bases had no gene match. CDR1 SGHVS and CDR2 FQNEAQ come from the germline V gene. There are 13 residues in the CDR3.

This clone was picked up one time. The V and J genes are TRBV7-6 and TRBJ2-7; 7 nucleotides line up with TRBD2. Germline CDR1 and CDR2: SGHVS and FNYEAQ. J gave up 0 bases and V 5 bases, and 10 bases lay outside the gene matches. The length of the CDR3 is 16 residues. This chain's CDR3 is CASSSVDGGSSYEQYF. DNA for the CDR3: TGTGCCAGCAGCAGCGTAGACGGCGGGAGCTCCTACGAGCAGTACTTC.

The genes are TRBV27 and TRBJ2-7; D is perhaps TRBD2 (6 bases). Germline V lookup: CDR1 MNHEY, CDR2 SMNVEV (reference sequence). The V end was cut by 10 bases, the J end by 5 bases, with 21 bases between. The CDR3 is 14 residues long. CDR3 nucleotides: TGTGCCACGTCCGGGAGTTATAGCAGAGACGAGCAGTACTTC. Translation: CATSGSYSRDEQYF.

This sequence joins TRBV27 and TRBJ1-2; perhaps TRBD1 as D (6 bases). V lost 7 bases and J lost 2, with 17 bases in between. CDR1 and CDR2 from the germline V gene are MNHEY and SMNVEV (reference sequence). This CDR3 contains 15 residues. CDR3 DNA sequence: TGTGCCAGCAACCCCTCTGGCCAGGGGAACTATGGCTACACCTTC. It translates to CASNPSGQGNYGYTF.

This sequence joins TRBV27 and TRBJ2-1, with 9 bases matching TRBD2. CDR1 is MNHEY, CDR2 SMNVEV, per germline (reference sequence). The ends lost 4 bases at V and 5 bases at J; junction bases unmatched: 0. The CDR3 is 13 residues long. The DNA for the CDR3 is TGTGCCAGCAGTTGCGGGAGGGACAATGAGCAGTTCTTC. Protein product: CASSCGRDNEQFF.

This clone is a singleton in its sample. The rearrangement joins TRBV9 to TRBJ2-1, with D perhaps matching TRBD2 (6 bases). CDR3 size: 14 residues. Trimming took 2 bases from V and 8 from J, leaving 14 bases between them. CDR1 SGDLS and CDR2 YYNGEE come from the germline V gene. The CDR3 here is CASSVETGVDEQFF. In DNA, the CDR3 is TGTGCCAGCAGCGTGGAAACGGGGGTGGATGAGCAGTTCTTC.

V gene TRBV9 combines with J gene TRBJ2-7; TRBD1 matches 7 bases. This CDR3 has 15 residues. Germline V gene sequence: CDR1 SGDLS, CDR2 YYNGEE. J lost 0 bases, V lost 0 bases, and 3 bases had no gene match. Written as DNA, the CDR3 is TGTGCCAGCAGCGTAGGAAGGGGGCCCTCCTACGAGCAGTACTTC. Translated: CASSVGRGPSYEQYF.

V usage is TRBV15 and J usage is TRBJ2-4; 9 nucleotides line up with TRBD1. The germline gives CDR1 LNHNV, CDR2 YYDKDF (reference sequence). This CDR3 is built from 20 residues. V lost 1 base, J lost 1 base, and 14 bases stayed unmatched. The CDR3 nucleotides are TGTGCCACCAGCAGAGGGGGGGGACAGGGCTGCCGAAGGGCCAAAAACATTCAGTACTTC. As protein: CATSRGGGQGCRRAKNIQYF.

This clone has only a few counts. The chain recombines TRBV5-1 with TRBJ2-7; D unresolved. Trimming shortened V by 6 bases and J by 2 bases, and 15 bases separated the two germline ends. Germline CDR1 SGHRS, CDR2 YFSETQ. This CDR3 is built from 14 residues. The CDR3 reads CASNPGGVTYEQYF. The CDR3 region has the DNA TGCGCCAGCAACCCCGGTGGTGTAACCTACGAGCAGTACTTC.